The 5 T cell receptor beta chains below were found in one sample sequenced in a study of blood T cell repertoires in COVID-19. Clones were read by immunoSEQ multiplex PCR, and TCRdb kept only the in-frame ones, dropping some. Of roughly 120,000 clones detected, roughly 85% appear once; the ten largest clones hold roughly 20%. Material: peripheral blood. The receptor set was obtained from a woman aged 55-70 years with acute or convalescent COVID-19.

The chain links TRBV4-1 to TRBJ1-3; D not certain. This CDR3 has 15 amino acids. Germline V CDR1 and CDR2: MGHRA, YSYEKL. V was pared by 0 bases and J by 4 bases, with 10 bases between. The CDR3 loop is CASSQEALDGNTIYF. The CDR3 DNA sequence: TGCGCCAGCAGCCAAGAGGCGCTAGACGGAAACACCATATATTTT.

The CDR3 is CASSQDKRLDRYTF. For the CDR3, the DNA is TGCGCCAGCAGCCAAGACAAGCGTCTGGATCGCTACACCTTC. The chain combines TRBV4-3 with TRBJ1-2; D not certain. This CDR3 region has 14 residues. CDR1 is LGHNA and CDR2 is YSLEER in the germline V gene. Deletions cut 0 bases from V and 9 bases from J, with 14 bases between.

The CDR3 DNA reads TGTGCCAGCAGCCAAGGGTGGCGGGAGCAGGGTGAGCAGTTCTTC. Protein sequence: CASSQGWREQGEQFF. This chain links TRBV14 with TRBJ2-1; 7 positions match TRBD2. Germline lookup yields CDR1 SGHDN and CDR2 FVKESK. Losses at the gene ends were 1 base for V and 9 bases for J; bases not matched to a gene: 9. This CDR3 is 15 amino acids long.

The CDR3 region is CASSLDERWADTGELFF. DNA of the CDR3: TGTGCCAGCAGCTTAGACGAGCGGTGGGCGGACACCGGGGAGCTGTTTTTT. The chain carries TRBV11-3 and TRBJ2-2, with D perhaps matching TRBD2 (5 bases). Trimming left V 0 bases short and J 3 bases short, with 14 bases between. Germline CDR1 SGHNT, CDR2 YENEEA. This CDR3 has 17 amino acids.

This clone was found once. J is TRBJ2-1 and V is TRBV28, with 12 bases matching TRBD2. V was pared by 8 bases and J by 5 bases, with 7 bases of the junction left unmatched. There are 15 residues in the CDR3. Germline assignment: CDR1 MDHEN and CDR2 SYDVKM. The CDR3 spells CASQPGLAGNNEQFF. CDR3 DNA: TGTGCCAGCCAACCAGGACTAGCGGGGAACAATGAGCAGTTCTTC.